The TCR beta chain described here comes from a study of T cell responses to AZD1222 COVID-19 vaccine. Study-level findings and limits: After two AZD1222 doses, spike-specific TCR breadth and depth rose versus day 0. Donors, mostly white British, included more females; clonal diversity was possibly underestimated. Targets within unmutated variant regions were reportedly found for nearly half of spike-specific TCRs.

Clones were sequenced by immunoSEQ multiplex PCR, and TCRdb holds only the in-frame ones, with some missing. This repertoire shows 100,000 to 140,000 clones, approximately 90% found once; its top ten account for approximately 5.6%. Pooled in the analysis were second doses at about 4 or about 12 weeks. Concerning this clone: Its antigen is unknown.

CDR3 length equals 14 residues. Trimming left V 3 bases short and J 10 bases short, with 13 bases between. Germline V lookup: CDR1 LNHDA, CDR2 SQIVND (reference sequence). Sequenced here: peripheral blood, sampled 28 days after the second AZD1222 dose. The source is an adult who received the AZD1222 COVID-19 vaccine. The genes are TRBV19 and TRBJ1-6; TRBD1 might be the D (5 bases). This chain's CDR3 is CASSITPGKSPLHF. CDR3 coding DNA: TGTGCCAGTAGTATTACCCCAGGGAAATCACCCCTCCACTTT.